This TCR beta chain was identified in a study of T-cell memory formation after mild COVID-19. This clonotype was seen more than once but under ten times. Each CDR3 protein is one row after TCRdb ran MiXCR on the 5' RACE reads. The sample has 250,000 to 400,000 distinct CDR3 sequences, roughly an eighth seen once. CDR1 MNHEY and CDR2 SVGAGI come from the germline V gene. Trimming pared 1 base from V and 0 bases from J, leaving 10 bases between. The CDR3 totals 16 residues. The chain combines TRBV6-5 with TRBJ2-4; no clear D gene. The specimen was PBMCs or a T cell subset sorted from them (not recorded which). The clonotype originates from a man aged 18 to 30 who had mild COVID-19 (a few samples of this study predate the infection). Cell type and time point are not known. The CDR3 spells CASSYWAGPAKNIQYF. DNA for the CDR3: TGTGCCAGCAGTTACTGGGCCGGACCAGCCAAAAACATTCAGTACTTC.